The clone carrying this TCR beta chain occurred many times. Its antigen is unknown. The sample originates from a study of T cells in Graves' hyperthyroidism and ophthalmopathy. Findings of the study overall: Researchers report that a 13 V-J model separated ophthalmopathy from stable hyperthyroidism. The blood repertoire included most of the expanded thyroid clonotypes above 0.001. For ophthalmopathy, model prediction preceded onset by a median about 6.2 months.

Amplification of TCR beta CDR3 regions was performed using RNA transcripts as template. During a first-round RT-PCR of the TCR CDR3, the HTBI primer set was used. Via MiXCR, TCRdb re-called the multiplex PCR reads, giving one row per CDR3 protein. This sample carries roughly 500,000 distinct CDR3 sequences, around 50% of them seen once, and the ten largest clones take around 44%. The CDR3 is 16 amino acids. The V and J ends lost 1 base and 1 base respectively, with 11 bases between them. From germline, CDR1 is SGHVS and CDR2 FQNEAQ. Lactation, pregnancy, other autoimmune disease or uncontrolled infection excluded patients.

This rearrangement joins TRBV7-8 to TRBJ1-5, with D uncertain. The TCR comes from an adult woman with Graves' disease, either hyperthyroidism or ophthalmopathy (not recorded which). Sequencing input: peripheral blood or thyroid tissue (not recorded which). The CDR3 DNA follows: TGTGCCAGCAGCTTAGACCCTCCTAGGAGCAATCAGCCCCAGCATTTT. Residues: CASSLDPPRSNQPQHF.